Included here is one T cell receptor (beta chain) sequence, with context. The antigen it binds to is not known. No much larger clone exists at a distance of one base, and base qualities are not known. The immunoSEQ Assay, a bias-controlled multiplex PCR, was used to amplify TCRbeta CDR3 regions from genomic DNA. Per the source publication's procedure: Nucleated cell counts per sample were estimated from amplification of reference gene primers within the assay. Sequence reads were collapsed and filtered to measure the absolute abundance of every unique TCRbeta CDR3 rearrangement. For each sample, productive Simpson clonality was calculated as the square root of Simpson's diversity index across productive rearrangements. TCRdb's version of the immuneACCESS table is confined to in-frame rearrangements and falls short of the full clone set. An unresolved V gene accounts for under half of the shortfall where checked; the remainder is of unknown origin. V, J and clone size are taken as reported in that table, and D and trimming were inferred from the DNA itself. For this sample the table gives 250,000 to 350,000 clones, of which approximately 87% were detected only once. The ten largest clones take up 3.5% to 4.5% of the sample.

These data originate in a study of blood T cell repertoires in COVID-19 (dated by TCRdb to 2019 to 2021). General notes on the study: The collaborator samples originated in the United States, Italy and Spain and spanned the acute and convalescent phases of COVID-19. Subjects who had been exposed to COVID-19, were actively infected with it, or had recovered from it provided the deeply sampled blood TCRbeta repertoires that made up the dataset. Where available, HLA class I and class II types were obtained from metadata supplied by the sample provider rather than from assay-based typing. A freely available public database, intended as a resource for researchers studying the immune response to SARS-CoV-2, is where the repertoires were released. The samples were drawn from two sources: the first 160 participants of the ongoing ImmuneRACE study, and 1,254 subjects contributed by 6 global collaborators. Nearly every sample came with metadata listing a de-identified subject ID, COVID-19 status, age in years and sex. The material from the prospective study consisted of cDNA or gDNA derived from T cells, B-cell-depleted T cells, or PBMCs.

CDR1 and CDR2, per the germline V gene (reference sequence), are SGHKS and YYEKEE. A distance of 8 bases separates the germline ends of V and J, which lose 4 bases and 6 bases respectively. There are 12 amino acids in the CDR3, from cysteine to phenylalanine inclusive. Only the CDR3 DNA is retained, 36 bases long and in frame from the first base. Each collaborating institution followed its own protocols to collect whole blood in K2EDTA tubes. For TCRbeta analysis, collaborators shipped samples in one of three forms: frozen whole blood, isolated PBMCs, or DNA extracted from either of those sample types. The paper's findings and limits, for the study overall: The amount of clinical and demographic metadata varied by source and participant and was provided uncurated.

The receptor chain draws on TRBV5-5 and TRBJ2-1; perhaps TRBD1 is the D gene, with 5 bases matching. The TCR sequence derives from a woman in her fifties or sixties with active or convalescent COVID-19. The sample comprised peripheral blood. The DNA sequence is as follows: TGTGCCAGCAGCCCGCAGGGCAATGAGCAGTTCTTC. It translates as CASSPQGNEQFF.